Below, 24 T cell receptor beta chains from the same sample are listed, as sequenced in a study of cytomegalovirus exposure and HLA in healthy donors. In the PCR, 60 Vbeta and 13 Jbeta primers were used. TCRdb's table, derived via immunoSEQ multiplex PCR, lists solely in-frame clones and lacks some. The table has approximately 160,000 clones, 82% seen once. The sequenced sample was PBMCs. Receptors originate from a male donor in good health and CMV-seronegative.

V and J are TRBV7-2 and TRBJ2-3; 8 positions match TRBD2. J gave up 2 bases and V 7 bases, and 11 bases lay outside the gene matches. The CDR3 totals 16 residues. Per the germline V gene, CDR1 is SGHTA and CDR2 is FQGNSA. CDR3 amino acids: CASTLLGGGTTDTQYF. The CDR3 bases are TGTGCCAGCACCCTATTAGGCGGGGGGACCACAGATACGCAGTATTTT.

This rearrangement joins TRBV5-4 to TRBJ1-6; 8 bases fit TRBD1. Germline V CDR1 and CDR2: SGHNT, YYREEE (reference sequence). The CDR3 consists of 14 residues. V lost 0 bases and J lost 8; bases outside the gene matches: 1. CDR3 nucleotide sequence: TGTGCCAGCAGCTTGGTGACAGGGGATTCACCCCTCCACTTT. Translated: CASSLVTGDSPLHF.

This clone was found once. The chain combines TRBV6-1 with TRBJ1-1; the D gene is possibly TRBD1 (6 bases). Germline V lookup: CDR1 MNHNS, CDR2 SASEGT. V lost 6 bases and J 0 bases, leaving 11 bases between the germline ends. The CDR3 spans 14 residues. The CDR3 nucleotides read TGTGCCAGCAGGGATAGACAGGTGAACACTGAAGCTTTCTTT. Translating it yields CASRDRQVNTEAFF.

V and J are TRBV18 and TRBJ1-1; TRBD1 matches 8 bases. The germline CDR1 and CDR2 sequences are KGHSH and LQKENI. This CDR3 spans 17 amino acids. Germline trimming cut 5 bases from V and 3 bases from J; bases unmatched to any gene: 14. The CDR3 region is CASSLTASRTGYTEAFF. The CDR3 DNA reads as TGTGCCAGCTCATTGACGGCTTCCAGGACAGGGTACACTGAAGCTTTCTTT.

The chain combines TRBV19 with TRBJ1-1, with D unresolved. CDR1 is LNHDA and CDR2 is SQIVND in the germline V gene (reference sequence). This CDR3 is 15 amino acids long. Trimming removed 6 bases at V and 1 base at J, with 15 bases between. The CDR3 DNA reads TGTGCCAGTAGGCCCCTTCGACTGAGGAACACTGAAGCTTTCTTT. Translation: CASRPLRLRNTEAFF. Full variable domain (outside the CDR3, taken from reference TRBV19 and TRBJ1-1): DGGITQSPKYLFRKEGQNVTLSCEQNLNHDAMYWYRQDPGQGLRLIYYSQIVNDFQKGDIAEGYSVSREKKESFPLTVTSAQKNPTAFYLCASRPLRLRNTEAFFGQGTRLTVV.

This chain connects TRBV19 to TRBJ1-1, with no clear D. V shed 9 bases and J shed 6 bases, with 17 bases lying between them. This CDR3 is 13 amino acids long. Per the germline V gene, CDR1 is LNHDA and CDR2 is SQIVND (reference sequence). In nucleotides, the CDR3 is TGTGCCAGCCTGAGGGTGGTTGGGGCTGAAGCTTTCTTT. It encodes CASLRVVGAEAFF. Based on the CDR3 plus reference TRBV19 and TRBJ1-1, the full variable domain is DGGITQSPKYLFRKEGQNVTLSCEQNLNHDAMYWYRQDPGQGLRLIYYSQIVNDFQKGDIAEGYSVSREKKESFPLTVTSAQKNPTAFYLCASLRVVGAEAFFGQGTRLTVV.

The V gene is TRBV11-2, the J gene TRBJ2-3, with 10 bases identical to TRBD1. The V gene end was trimmed by 8 bases and the J gene end by 6 bases; junction bases not matched to a gene: 11. The CDR3 totals 15 residues. Germline CDR1 SGHAT, CDR2 FQNNGV. The CDR3 nucleotides are TGTGCCAGCCCCCCGGGGACAGGGGATAAGGATACGCAGTATTTT. Its protein is CASPPGTGDKDTQYF.

This chain joins TRBV18 and TRBJ2-2; D unclear. V lost 6 bases, J lost 0 bases, and 11 bases lay in between. This CDR3 has 15 residues. Germline V gives CDR1 KGHSH, CDR2 LQKENI. This chain's CDR3 is CASSRPQTNTGELFF. The CDR3 nucleotides are TGTGCCAGCTCCCGCCCCCAGACGAACACCGGGGAGCTGTTTTTT.

V usage is TRBV11-2 and J usage is TRBJ1-6; TRBD1 aligns across 9 bases. Germline loops: CDR1 SGHAT, CDR2 FQNNGV. V lost 4 bases, J lost 10 bases, and 11 bases stayed unmatched. The CDR3 extends over 16 amino acids. The CDR3 protein is CASSSSGTGYRSPLHF. CDR3 DNA: TGTGCCAGCAGCTCCTCAGGGACAGGGTATCGATCACCCCTCCACTTT.

The CDR3 loop reads CASSVGTGDGQETQYF. DNA for the CDR3: TGTGCCAGCAGCGTCGGGACAGGGGATGGCCAAGAGACCCAGTACTTC. V and J are TRBV11-3 and TRBJ2-5; 10 bases map to TRBD1. The CDR3 length is 16 residues. Trimming cost V 5 bases and J 1 base; bases outside gene matches: 7. Germline V gene sequence: CDR1 SGHNT, CDR2 YENEEA.

This clone was found once. The chain uses TRBV9 and TRBJ1-2; a weak D match, TRBD1 (6 bases). Germline CDR1 and CDR2: SGDLS and YYNGEE. The CDR3 has 14 residues. The V gene lost 4 bases and the J gene lost 8 bases, with 18 bases spanning the gap. The CDR3 coding sequence is TGTGCCAGCAGCCAAGGGGGAGGGGTACGCGGCTACACCTTC. It is translated as CASSQGGGVRGYTF.

V and J are TRBV4-3 and TRBJ2-1, with a possible D match to TRBD2 (6 bases). V was shortened by 1 base and J by 6 bases, with 22 bases between the two germline ends. This CDR3 is 18 amino acids long. Germline V gene sequence: CDR1 LGHNA, CDR2 YSLEER. Written as DNA, the CDR3 is TGCGCCAGCAGCCAAGTTACATCTAGGGCAAGGAGGGGCAATGAGCAGTTCTTC. Amino acids: CASSQVTSRARRGNEQFF.

In its sample, this clone was seen a few times. J is TRBJ2-5 and V is TRBV2; TRBD1 is a possible D gene (6 bases). The CDR3 spans 14 residues. The ends were cut back, 10 bases at V and 0 bases at J, with 15 bases in the middle. Germline loops: CDR1 SNHLY, CDR2 FYNNEI. The CDR3 DNA follows: TGTGCCACCATCAGGGGTTCGTACCAAGAGACCCAGTACTTC. Its protein product is CATIRGSYQETQYF.

The rearrangement joins TRBV12-5 to TRBJ1-5; TRBD1 agrees at 10 bases. V lost 4 bases, J lost 0 bases, and 9 bases stayed unmatched. Germline CDR1 reads LGHNT; CDR2 reads FRNRAP. The CDR3 runs to 18 residues. The CDR3 DNA sequence: TGTGCTAGTGGTTCACCGGGACAGGGGTGGTATAGCAATCAGCCCCAGCATTTT. Its translation is CASGSPGQGWYSNQPQHF.

V usage is TRBV7-9 and J usage is TRBJ2-3; 11 positions match TRBD2. This CDR3 region has 15 residues. Trimming at V came to 5 bases and at J to 2 bases, leaving 3 bases not matched to a gene. Germline V CDR1 and CDR2: SEHNR, FQNEAQ (reference sequence). CDR3 loop: CASSKGLADTDTQYF. DNA of the CDR3: TGTGCCAGCAGCAAGGGACTAGCGGACACAGATACGCAGTATTTT.

V usage is TRBV5-1 and J usage is TRBJ1-2; TRBD1 matches 10 bases. J gave up 8 bases and V 2 bases, and 6 bases lay outside the gene matches. Germline V gives CDR1 SGHRS, CDR2 YFSETQ. There are 14 residues in the CDR3. The chain's CDR3 is CASSFAGTGDGYTF. CDR3 nucleotides: TGCGCCAGCAGCTTTGCCGGGACAGGGGACGGCTACACCTTC.

The chain uses TRBV5-6 and TRBJ1-1; possibly TRBD1 for D (5 bases). The germline gives CDR1 SGHDT, CDR2 YYEEEE. There are 14 residues in the CDR3. The germline V and J ends were trimmed by 0 bases and 4 bases, with 10 bases remaining between them. CDR3 loop: CASSLAGRGTEAFF. The CDR3 nucleotides read TGTGCCAGCAGCTTGGCTGGGAGGGGCACTGAAGCTTTCTTT.

This clone was observed a handful of times. The J gene is TRBJ2-2, the V gene TRBV5-1, with D hard to call. Between the trimmed V and J ends, which lost 4 bases and 1 base, there was a span of 8 bases. Germline loops: CDR1 SGHRS, CDR2 YFSETQ. CDR3 length: 14 amino acids. The DNA of the CDR3 is TGCGCCAGCAGCCGTTACAGGAACACCGGGGAGCTGTTTTTT. Translation gives CASSRYRNTGELFF.

This sequence joins TRBV9 and TRBJ2-1; 11 nucleotides line up with TRBD2. CDR1 and CDR2 (germline): SGDLS, YYNGEE. The CDR3 is 15 residues long. The J segment lost 4 bases and the V segment lost 3 bases, leaving 3 bases of the junction unmatched. CDR3 in amino acids: CASSGRLAGYNEQFF. DNA of the CDR3: TGTGCCAGCAGCGGAAGACTAGCGGGGTACAATGAGCAGTTCTTC.

This clone appeared once. Here the CDR3 DNA reads TGCGCCAGCAGCCAAGAAACAGGGACTGGGGCCAACGTCCTGACTTTC. As protein: CASSQETGTGANVLTF. This chain links TRBV4-3 with TRBJ2-6; D may be TRBD1 (6 bases). V lost 0 bases to trimming and J lost 2 bases, with 8 bases between them. The CDR3 is 16 amino acids. Germline V gives CDR1 LGHNA, CDR2 YSLEER.

The chain joins TRBV5-1 to TRBJ2-5; 12 nucleotides agree with TRBD1. V shed 7 bases, J shed 4 bases, and the junction held 11 bases outside the gene matches. The CDR3 has 16 amino acids. The germline gives CDR1 SGHRS, CDR2 YFSETQ. In DNA form, the CDR3 reads TGCGCCAGCGGTCCCGGGACAGGGGGCGCGGGAGAGACCCAGTACTTC. This translates into CASGPGTGGAGETQYF.

There are a few counts of this clone. The V and J genes are TRBV5-1 and TRBJ2-5; TRBD2 aligns across 16 bases. Losses at the gene ends were 4 bases for V and 2 bases for J; bases not matched to a gene: 2. CDR1 and CDR2 from the germline V gene are SGHRS and YFSETQ. CDR3 length: 16 amino acids. The CDR3 bases are TGCGCCAGCAGCGTGGGACTAGCGGGGGGGCAAGAGACCCAGTACTTC. Amino acids: CASSVGLAGGQETQYF.

This sequence joins TRBV5-1 and TRBJ2-7; perhaps TRBD1 as D (6 bases). The CDR3 runs to 13 residues. Trimming stripped 4 bases from V and 5 bases from J, with 13 bases between. Germline CDR1 SGHRS, CDR2 YFSETQ. CDR3 amino acids: CASSTRTGNEQYF. The CDR3 DNA follows: TGCGCCAGCAGCACACGTACAGGGAACGAGCAGTACTTC.

CDR3 nucleotides: TGTGCCAGTACTAGGACTAGCGGACCGGATGAGCAGTTCTTC. Its translation: CASTRTSGPDEQFF. This chain uses TRBV19 with TRBJ2-1; 10 nucleotides line up with TRBD2. The CDR3 sequence is 14 residues long. Trimming took 7 bases from V and 8 from J; bases not matched to a gene: 8. Germline CDR1 LNHDA, CDR2 SQIVND (reference sequence). The full variable domain, in which reference TRBV19 and TRBJ2-1 provide the parts outside the CDR3, is DGGITQSPKYLFRKEGQNVTLSCEQNLNHDAMYWYRQDPGQGLRLIYYSQIVNDFQKGDIAEGYSVSREKKESFPLTVTSAQKNPTAFYLCASTRTSGPDEQFFGPGTRLTVL.